Listed below are T cell receptor beta chains from one sample, sequenced in a study of blood T cell repertoires in COVID-19. TCRdb's table, derived via immunoSEQ multiplex PCR, lists solely in-frame clones and lacks some. The data hold fewer than 50,000 clones, with 70% to 90% observed a single time. The sequenced sample was peripheral blood. These receptors were collected from a man aged 65-85 years with active COVID-19. Both conserved end residues are part of each CDR3. A D gene is named only where the DNA matches it firmly. For some rows the clone size is stated as once, few or many, or as a class when expanded; others skip it.

j_call d_call clone_size v_call cdr3_nt cdr3_aa
TRBJ1-4 TRBD1 once TRBV9 TGTGCCAGCAGCGTAGCTCGCGACAGGGGGCCAGCTAATGAAAAACTGTTTTTT CASSVARDRGPANEKLFF
TRBJ2-3 NA NA TRBV13 TGTGCCAGCAGCTTAGGACAGTTAAAGGATACGCAGTATTTT CASSLGQLKDTQYF
TRBJ2-3 TRBD1 few TRBV18 TGTGCCAGCTCACCACCCGGACAGGCGGACACAGATACGCAGTATTTT CASSPPGQADTDTQYF
TRBJ2-2 NA NA TRBV4-1 TGCGCCAGCAGCCAAGAACAGGATTCGAACACCGGGGAGCTGTTTTTT CASSQEQDSNTGELFF
TRBJ2-1 TRBD2 NA TRBV7-2 TGTGCCAGCAGCCGCGGGCAATCGCGGGGGTCCTACAATGAGCAGTTCTTC CASSRGQSRGSYNEQFF
TRBJ1-5 TRBD1 few TRBV7-6 TGTGCCAGCAGCTTAGACAGGGGGCCCCATCAGCCCCAGCATTTT CASSLDRGPHQPQHF
TRBJ1-3 NA NA TRBV16 TGTGCCAGCAGCCGACAGGGAAACACCATATATTTT CASSRQGNTIYF
TRBJ2-3 TRBD2 NA TRBV5-1 TGCGCCAGCAGCTTTCCAGCGGGAGGGAGAGATACGCAGTATTTT CASSFPAGGRDTQYF
TRBJ2-7 TRBD1 NA TRBV7-9 TGTGCCAGCAGCTTTTCCGGACAGGGTTTCGAGCAGTACTTC CASSFSGQGFEQYF
TRBJ2-3 NA NA TRBV3-1/TRBV3-2 TGTGCCAGCAGCCATCAATCAGATACGCAGTATTTT CASSHQSDTQYF
TRBJ2-2 TRBD2 NA TRBV7-2 TGTGCCAGCAGCCCAGGGTGGCGGGGGGGCTCCACCGGGGAGCTGTTTTTT CASSPGWRGGSTGELFF
TRBJ1-3 TRBD1 NA TRBV28 TGTGCCAGCAGACCCGACAGGGTGAGAGGAAACACCATATATTTT CASRPDRVRGNTIYF
TRBJ2-2 TRBD1 NA TRBV6-5 TGTGCCAGCAGCCGGACAGGGCCCGGGGAGCTGTTTTTT CASSRTGPGELFF
TRBJ2-1 NA NA TRBV4-2 TGTGCCAGCAGCCAAGTGGGCACGGGAGCATCCCCAATTGAGCAGTTCTTC CASSQVGTGASPIEQFF
TRBJ2-2 TRBD1 once TRBV28 TGTGCCAGCAGTCGTCAGGGGGCAAACACCGGGGAGCTGTTTTTT CASSRQGANTGELFF
TRBJ1-6 NA NA TRBV4-3 TGCGCCAGCAGCCAGAGAGAGACAGTGAATAATTCACCCCTCCACTTT CASSQRETVNNSPLHF